These T cell receptor beta chains were read from a single sample in a study of CD8+ T cells in alopecia areata. The method was immunoSEQ multiplex PCR; TCRdb's version includes in-frame clones alone and lacks a portion of them. The data contain roughly 150,000 clones, less than 65% of them seen just once; the ten biggest clones take up just over 35%. What was sequenced was CD8+ T cells sorted from blood. The receptor source for this set is a human donor in good health. Each CDR3 is given with its conserved first and last residue. The D gene is left open where the match is weak. Expanded clones are given a class, and other clones once, few, many or no size at all.

d_gene: .
v_gene: TRBV6-5
abundance: .
j_gene: TRBJ2-3
CDR3aa: CASSYTSPGTDTQYF
CDR3nt: TGTGCCAGCAGTTACACAAGCCCAGGGACAGATACGCAGTATTTT

d_gene: TRBD1
v_gene: TRBV7-6
abundance: few
j_gene: TRBJ2-7
CDR3aa: CASSSRTGGYEQYF
CDR3nt: TGTGCCAGCAGCTCCCGGACAGGGGGCTACGAGCAGTACTTC

d_gene: .
v_gene: TRBV28
abundance: .
j_gene: TRBJ2-1
CDR3aa: CASSPIGGGTMHEQFF
CDR3nt: TGTGCCAGCAGTCCCATCGGGGGCGGGACCATGCATGAGCAGTTCTTC

d_gene: .
v_gene: TRBV29-1
abundance: few
j_gene: TRBJ2-1
CDR3aa: CSVGLLGNEQFF
CDR3nt: TGCAGCGTGGGGTTACTGGGAAATGAGCAGTTCTTC

d_gene: .
v_gene: TRBV4-1
abundance: .
j_gene: TRBJ2-1
CDR3aa: CASSRNNQNEQFF
CDR3nt: TGCGCCAGCAGCCGAAATAACCAGAATGAGCAGTTCTTC

d_gene: .
v_gene: TRBV9
abundance: .
j_gene: TRBJ1-5
CDR3aa: CASSASDSNQPQHF
CDR3nt: TGTGCCAGCAGCGCCTCGGACAGCAATCAGCCCCAGCATTTT

d_gene: .
v_gene: TRBV29-1
abundance: .
j_gene: TRBJ2-7
CDR3aa: CSVGPTYEQYF
CDR3nt: TGCAGCGTTGGTCCAACTTACGAGCAGTACTTC

d_gene: .
v_gene: TRBV11-1
abundance: .
j_gene: TRBJ2-3
CDR3aa: CASSRRRGDITDTQYF
CDR3nt: TGTGCCAGCAGCCGCCGCAGGGGGGATATAACAGATACGCAGTATTTT

d_gene: .
v_gene: TRBV7-9
abundance: .
j_gene: TRBJ2-5
CDR3aa: CASSLVPEQETQYF
CDR3nt: TGTGCCAGCAGCTTAGTCCCTGAGCAAGAGACCCAGTACTTC

d_gene: TRBD2
v_gene: TRBV30
abundance: .
j_gene: TRBJ2-7
CDR3aa: CAWSRTSADDEQYF
CDR3nt: TGTGCCTGGAGTCGGACTAGCGCAGACGACGAGCAGTACTTC

d_gene: .
v_gene: TRBV2
abundance: .
j_gene: TRBJ2-2
CDR3aa: CASSEALGTGELFF
CDR3nt: TGTGCCAGCAGTGAAGCGCTTGGAACCGGGGAGCTGTTTTTT

d_gene: .
v_gene: TRBV29-1
abundance: few
j_gene: TRBJ2-7
CDR3aa: CSVEFGWGYEQYF
CDR3nt: TGCAGCGTTGAATTCGGGTGGGGATACGAGCAGTACTTC

d_gene: .
v_gene: TRBV29-1
abundance: .
j_gene: TRBJ1-2
CDR3aa: CSVLRGEGKIYF
CDR3nt: TGCAGCGTTCTTAGAGGGGAGGGGAAAATATACTTC

d_gene: TRBD1
v_gene: TRBV7-9
abundance: .
j_gene: TRBJ1-1
CDR3aa: CASSPTGLAEAFF
CDR3nt: TGTGCCAGCAGCCCGACAGGGTTGGCTGAAGCTTTCTTT

d_gene: .
v_gene: TRBV27
abundance: .
j_gene: TRBJ1-4
CDR3aa: CASSLLATNEKLFF
CDR3nt: TGTGCCAGCAGTTTGTTAGCAACTAATGAAAAACTGTTTTTT

d_gene: .
v_gene: TRBV6-1
abundance: few
j_gene: TRBJ2-5
CDR3aa: CASRETETQYF
CDR3nt: TGTGCCAGCAGGGAAACGGAGACCCAGTACTTC

d_gene: .
v_gene: TRBV27
abundance: .
j_gene: TRBJ2-1
CDR3aa: CASSLGGSYNEQFF
CDR3nt: TGTGCCAGCAGTTTAGGCGGCTCCTACAATGAGCAGTTCTTC

d_gene: .
v_gene: TRBV29-1
abundance: few
j_gene: TRBJ2-7
CDR3aa: CSVQSSYEQYF
CDR3nt: TGCAGCGTTCAGTCCAGTTACGAGCAGTACTTC

d_gene: TRBD2
v_gene: TRBV4-1
abundance: .
j_gene: TRBJ2-3
CDR3aa: CASSHPRTSGTDTQYF
CDR3nt: TGCGCCAGCAGCCATCCGAGGACTAGCGGCACAGATACGCAGTATTTT

d_gene: .
v_gene: TRBV15
abundance: few
j_gene: TRBJ2-7
CDR3aa: CATSRERAENYEQYF
CDR3nt: TGTGCCACCAGCAGAGAGCGCGCAGAGAACTACGAGCAGTACTTC

d_gene: TRBD1
v_gene: TRBV7-9
abundance: .
j_gene: TRBJ2-5
CDR3aa: CASSLADRGETQYF
CDR3nt: TGTGCCAGCAGCTTAGCCGACAGGGGAGAGACCCAGTACTTC

d_gene: .
v_gene: TRBV13
abundance: .
j_gene: TRBJ2-7
CDR3aa: CASADSSKEQYF
CDR3nt: TGTGCCAGCGCCGACTCATCCAAGGAGCAGTACTTC

d_gene: .
v_gene: TRBV7-9
abundance: .
j_gene: TRBJ2-7
CDR3aa: CASSSSDGTFDPYEQYF
CDR3nt: TGTGCCAGCAGCTCTTCGGACGGGACGTTCGACCCCTACGAGCAGTACTTC

d_gene: .
v_gene: TRBV4-1
abundance: .
j_gene: TRBJ1-2
CDR3aa: CASSPRTEANYGYTF
CDR3nt: TGCGCCAGCAGCCCTAGGACAGAAGCTAACTATGGCTACACCTTC

d_gene: .
v_gene: TRBV4-1
abundance: .
j_gene: TRBJ2-7
CDR3aa: CASSLRDNSYEQYF
CDR3nt: TGCGCCAGCAGCCTAAGGGACAACTCCTACGAGCAGTACTTC

d_gene: .
v_gene: TRBV30
abundance: .
j_gene: TRBJ2-1
CDR3aa: CAWTSTGSSYSEQFF
CDR3nt: TGTGCCTGGACCTCCACAGGGAGCTCCTACAGTGAGCAGTTCTTC

d_gene: TRBD1
v_gene: TRBV30
abundance: .
j_gene: TRBJ1-1
CDR3aa: CAWGTGTANTEAFF
CDR3nt: TGTGCCTGGGGGACCGGGACAGCTAACACTGAAGCTTTCTTT

d_gene: .
v_gene: TRBV7-9
abundance: .
j_gene: TRBJ2-7
CDR3aa: CASSSPVGDDEQYF
CDR3nt: TGTGCCAGCAGCTCCCCGGTAGGGGACGACGAGCAGTACTTC

d_gene: .
v_gene: TRBV20-1
abundance: .
j_gene: TRBJ2-7
CDR3aa: CSAKGGSEQYF
CDR3nt: TGCAGTGCGAAGGGGGGGAGCGAGCAGTACTTC

d_gene: .
v_gene: TRBV6-5
abundance: .
j_gene: TRBJ1-5
CDR3aa: CASTKAPGNQPQHF
CDR3nt: TGTGCCAGCACAAAAGCCCCGGGCAATCAGCCCCAGCATTTT

d_gene: .
v_gene: TRBV29-1
abundance: .
j_gene: TRBJ1-1
CDR3aa: CSVPENTEAFF
CDR3nt: TGCAGCGTCCCGGAAAACACTGAAGCTTTCTTT

d_gene: TRBD2
v_gene: TRBV15
abundance: few
j_gene: TRBJ2-1
CDR3aa: CATSRDKRERYNEQFF
CDR3nt: TGTGCCACCAGCAGAGATAAGCGGGAGCGGTACAATGAGCAGTTCTTC

d_gene: .
v_gene: TRBV15
abundance: .
j_gene: TRBJ2-7
CDR3aa: CATSVLPGQSYEQYF
CDR3nt: TGTGCCACCAGCGTTTTACCCGGACAGAGCTACGAGCAGTACTTC

d_gene: .
v_gene: TRBV27
abundance: .
j_gene: TRBJ1-1
CDR3aa: CASSPRGGLNTEAFF
CDR3nt: TGTGCCAGCAGTCCTCGGGGAGGGTTAAACACTGAAGCTTTCTTT

d_gene: .
v_gene: TRBV7-2
abundance: .
j_gene: TRBJ1-5
CDR3aa: CASSGTLAGNQPQHF
CDR3nt: TGTGCCAGCAGCGGGACCCTGGCGGGCAATCAGCCCCAGCATTTT

d_gene: .
v_gene: TRBV7-6
abundance: few
j_gene: TRBJ2-7
CDR3aa: CASSSEVTTYEQYF
CDR3nt: TGTGCCAGCAGCTCTGAGGTGACTACCTACGAGCAGTACTTC

d_gene: .
v_gene: TRBV27
abundance: .
j_gene: TRBJ2-7
CDR3aa: CASSLIPRGDEQYF
CDR3nt: TGTGCCAGCAGTTTAATTCCCCGTGGGGACGAGCAGTACTTC

d_gene: .
v_gene: TRBV27
abundance: .
j_gene: TRBJ1-5
CDR3aa: CATSGGGQPQHF
CDR3nt: TGTGCCACATCGGGGGGGGGCCAGCCCCAGCATTTT

d_gene: TRBD2
v_gene: TRBV27
abundance: .
j_gene: TRBJ2-5
CDR3aa: CASRTSGRAVETQYF
CDR3nt: TGTGCCAGCAGAACTAGCGGGAGGGCCGTGGAGACCCAGTACTTC

d_gene: TRBD1
v_gene: TRBV9
abundance: .
j_gene: TRBJ2-7
CDR3aa: CASSAEGQGTSEQYF
CDR3nt: TGTGCCAGCAGCGCTGAAGGACAGGGGACTTCGGAGCAGTACTTC

d_gene: TRBD2
v_gene: TRBV7-9
abundance: .
j_gene: TRBJ2-3
CDR3aa: CASSPRTSGPRDTQYF
CDR3nt: TGTGCCAGCAGCCCACGGACTAGCGGGCCTCGGGATACGCAGTATTTT

d_gene: .
v_gene: TRBV20-1
abundance: .
j_gene: TRBJ2-1
CDR3aa: CSASQGNEQFF
CDR3nt: TGCAGTGCTAGCCAGGGCAATGAGCAGTTCTTC

d_gene: .
v_gene: TRBV27
abundance: .
j_gene: TRBJ2-5
CDR3aa: CASAQDFQETQYF
CDR3nt: TGTGCCAGCGCGCAAGATTTCCAAGAGACCCAGTACTTC

d_gene: .
v_gene: TRBV6-6
abundance: .
j_gene: TRBJ1-2
CDR3aa: CATQGGFGYTF
CDR3nt: TGTGCCACCCAAGGGGGATTTGGCTACACCTTC

d_gene: TRBD2
v_gene: TRBV29-1
abundance: .
j_gene: TRBJ2-1
CDR3aa: CSVVDSGRALNEQFF
CDR3nt: TGCAGCGTTGTTGATAGCGGGAGGGCCTTAAATGAGCAGTTCTTC

d_gene: .
v_gene: TRBV29-1
abundance: few
j_gene: TRBJ1-3
CDR3aa: CSVEGLERNTIYF
CDR3nt: TGCAGCGTTGAAGGCCTGGAGAGAAACACCATATATTTT

d_gene: TRBD2
v_gene: TRBV28
abundance: .
j_gene: TRBJ2-1
CDR3aa: CASSLTGTSGSNEQFF
CDR3nt: TGTGCCAGCAGTTTAACCGGGACTAGCGGGAGCAATGAGCAGTTCTTC

d_gene: .
v_gene: TRBV20-1
abundance: .
j_gene: TRBJ1-2
CDR3aa: CSGTNYGYTF
CDR3nt: TGCAGTGGGACTAACTATGGCTACACCTTC

d_gene: .
v_gene: TRBV4-1
abundance: once
j_gene: TRBJ2-2
CDR3aa: CASSQEAAGHPNTGELFF
CDR3nt: TGCGCCAGCAGCCAAGAGGCGGCGGGGCACCCGAACACCGGGGAGCTGTTTTTT

d_gene: TRBD2
v_gene: TRBV13
abundance: .
j_gene: TRBJ2-3
CDR3aa: CASSSKTELAEHRADTQYF
CDR3nt: TGTGCCAGCAGCTCCAAGACAGAACTAGCGGAGCATAGGGCAGATACGCAGTATTTT

d_gene: .
v_gene: TRBV7-9
abundance: many
j_gene: TRBJ1-3
CDR3aa: CASSSDSSGNTIYF
CDR3nt: TGTGCCAGCAGCTCAGATTCCTCTGGAAACACCATATATTTT

d_gene: .
v_gene: TRBV4-1
abundance: .
j_gene: TRBJ2-3
CDR3aa: CASSRRQLTDTQYF
CDR3nt: TGCGCCAGCAGCCGAAGACAACTCACAGATACGCAGTATTTT

d_gene: .
v_gene: TRBV9
abundance: .
j_gene: TRBJ2-5
CDR3aa: CASSPRELQPQETQYF
CDR3nt: TGTGCCAGCAGCCCAAGAGAACTTCAACCCCAAGAGACCCAGTACTTC